This note documents a single T cell receptor beta chain sequence. In the authors' workflow: Estimated nucleated cell counts came from reference gene primer amplification. Method: immunoSEQ multiplex PCR; TCRdb's copy keeps in-frame clones and lacks some. That table furnishes V, J and clone size, whereas the DNA furnished D and trimming. Among about 160,000 clones listed, 75% to 90% were seen once. This specimen comes from a study of blood T cell repertoires in COVID-19. Across the whole study: Samples came from the United States, Italy and Spain, spanning acute and convalescent COVID-19. The cDNA or gDNA used as material had been derived from T cells, B-cell-depleted T cells, or PBMCs.

The germline V gene has CDR1 SQVTM and CDR2 ANQGSEA. This CDR3 region has 12 residues. Trimming stripped 6 bases from V and 3 bases from J, with 12 bases between. This chain links TRBV29-1 with TRBJ2-7; tentative D call: TRBD1 (6 bases). The source of this sequence is a woman between 55 and 75 years old with acute or convalescent COVID-19. Sequenced input: peripheral blood. This chain's CDR3 is CSVAQGNYEQYF. In nucleotides, the CDR3 is TGCAGCGTGGCACAGGGTAACTACGAGCAGTACTTC.